This T cell receptor (beta chain) was sequenced during a study of T cell repertoires in aging, cancer and after chemotherapy. The CDR3 spans 17 residues. V lost 0 bases, J lost 5 bases, and 14 bases lay in between. CDR1 SGHDN and CDR2 FVKESK come from the germline V gene. Rearranged V-D-J TRB sequences were amplified with a mixed TRB-A/B primer pool. One entry per CDR3 protein, called by TCRdb with MiXCR from the multiplex PCR reads. The sample records some 15,000 distinct CDR3 sequences, 21% being singletons. Peripheral blood genomic DNA, not sorted cells or RNA, was the template. This clonotype was seen a few times.

V is TRBV14 and J is TRBJ1-6, with a weak D call TRBD1 (5 bases). This clonotype was obtained from a human donor in good health. Sequencing used blood. The CDR3 reads CASSQDRVKGNNSPLHF. The CDR3 bases are TGTGCCAGCAGCCAAGACAGGGTAAAGGGAAATAATTCACCCCTCCACTTT. The full variable domain, its missing parts supplied by reference TRBV14 and TRBJ1-6, is EAGVTQFPSHSVIEKGQTVTLRCDPISGHDNLYWYRRVMGKEIKFLLHFVKESKQDESGMPNNRFLAERTGGTYSTLKVQPAELEDSGVYFCASSQDRVKGNNSPLHFGNGTRLTVT.